The 18 T cell receptor beta chains reported below all come from one sample, sequenced in a study of T cell clonality in common variable immunodeficiency. General study points: Reportedly, TCR beta sequences from common variable immunodeficiency showed fewer deletions and N-nucleotide insertions.

Profiled with immunoSEQ multiplex PCR; TCRdb holds only in-frame clones, not every one. The sample has several thousand clones; the top ten hold over 3.5%. These receptors' antigens are unknown. The sequencing input was peripheral blood mononuclear cells. Receptor source: a human donor with common variable immunodeficiency.

Of note for this clone: The CDR3 goes on 3 residues after the read ends, and that part is filled in from the germline J gene. The V gene is TRBV30, the J gene TRBJ1-1, with 7 bases that match TRBD1. Germline CDR1 reads GTSNPN; CDR2 reads SVGIG (reference sequence). The junction had 11 bases not matched to a gene; V was cut back by 5 bases and J by 5 bases. This CDR3 contains 14 residues. The CDR3 bases that were read are TGTGCCTGGGATTCCTACAGGGGAGAAACTGAA. Translated: CAWDSYRGETE. The whole CDR3 protein reads CAWDSYRGETEAFF.

As for this clone: From the germline J gene comes the end of the CDR3, since the read stops 3 residues before it. V usage is TRBV6-2 or TRBV6-3 and J usage is TRBJ2-3, with D possibly matching TRBD1 (7 bases). The CDR3 contains 16 residues. CDR1 MNHEY and CDR2 SVGEGT come from the germline V gene. Trimming pared 2 bases from V and 6 bases from J, leaving 18 bases between. The sequenced part of the CDR3 DNA is TGTGCCAGCAGTTACGGGGGGACAGTATTCGAGGATACG. Translated: CASSYGGTVFEDT. The whole CDR3 sequence is CASSYGGTVFEDTQYF.

As concerns this clone: The sequence runs out 3 residues before the end of the CDR3; the remainder is reconstructed from the germline J gene. The chain has TRBV18 and TRBJ2-6; 7 nucleotides align to TRBD1. J lost 2 bases, V lost 2 bases, and 3 bases had no gene match. Germline V gene lookup returns CDR1 KGHSH and CDR2 LQKENI. This CDR3 has 16 residues. The part of the CDR3 DNA that was read is TGTGCCAGCTCACCAACTGACAGGGCTGGGGCCAACGTC. It yields the protein CASSPTDRAGANV. The CDR3 as a whole reads CASSPTDRAGANVLTF.

Remarks on this clone: The read ends 3 residues shy of where the CDR3 ends; the end is completed using the germline J gene. V is TRBV19 and J is TRBJ1-5, with D tentatively TRBD1 (6 bases). The CDR3 contains 15 residues. Trimming pared 1 base from V and 9 bases from J, leaving 16 bases between. Germline CDR1 reads LNHDA; CDR2 reads SQIVND (reference sequence). Partial CDR3 DNA: TGTGCCAGTAGTATAGGTGCAGGGGACGAGTGGCCC. Amino acids: CASSIGAGDEWP. The whole CDR3 reads CASSIGAGDEWPQHF.

A note on this clone: The CDR3 end falls 3 residues outside the read, so it is completed with the germline J gene. The rearrangement links TRBV30 to TRBJ2-7, with a weak D call TRBD1 (5 bases). Germline V gives CDR1 GTSNPN, CDR2 SVGIG (reference sequence). The CDR3 spans 13 residues. Trimming pared 7 bases from V and 1 base from J, leaving 14 bases between. Partial CDR3 DNA: TGTGCCTCGCCTGGTCCAGGGTCCTACGAG. Protein: CASPGPGSYE. The CDR3 in full is CASPGPGSYEQYF.

A word on this clone: The read ends 3 residues early relative to the CDR3; the germline J gene fills the gap. The rearrangement uses TRBV18 and TRBJ2-3, with TRBD2 identical over 8 bases. Losses at the gene ends were 1 base for V and 3 bases for J; bases not matched to a gene: 3. CDR1 is KGHSH and CDR2 is LQKENI in the germline V gene. This CDR3 has 15 amino acids. The CDR3 sequence: CASSPLGGGTDTQYF. CDR3 DNA (partial): TGTGCCAGCTCACCACTCGGGGGGGGAACAGATACG.

Measured by frequency, this clone is medium-sized (0.01 to 0.1%). The read ends 3 residues early relative to the CDR3; the germline J gene fills the gap. The chain recombines TRBV7-9 with TRBJ2-7; 8 bases match TRBD1. Germline V gene data show CDR1 as SEHNR and CDR2 as FQNEAQ (reference sequence). V was clipped by 6 bases and J by 0 bases; unmatched bases: 7. This CDR3 has 15 residues. The sequenced part of the CDR3 DNA is TGTGCCAGCAGACCAGACAGGGGTAACTCCTACGAG. Translation gives CASRPDRGNSYE. The CDR3 reads in full as CASRPDRGNSYEQYF. Combining the CDR3 with reference TRBV7-9 and TRBJ2-7 gives the whole variable domain DTGVSQNPRHKITKRGQNVTFRCDPISEHNRLYWYRQTLGQGPEFLTYFQNEAQLEKSRLLSDRFSAERPKGSFSTLEIQRTEQGDSAMYLCASRPDRGNSYEQYFGPGTRLTVT.

As concerns this clone: The CDR3 end lies 3 residues beyond the end of the read and is filled in from the germline J gene. The chain has TRBV7-2 and TRBJ2-1; the D gene is possibly TRBD2 (6 bases). V lost 5 bases and J lost 7, with 18 bases in between. Germline-derived CDR1 and CDR2 are SGHTA and FQGNSA. This CDR3 is 15 amino acids long. CDR3 loop: CASSPSLARGNEQFF. The CDR3 bases that were read are TGTGCCAGCAGCCCTTCGCTAGCGCGGGGAAATGAG.

This clone is labeled medium-sized based on frequency. Read coverage stops 3 residues before the CDR3 terminus; the germline J gene supplies the remainder. V usage is TRBV18 and J usage is TRBJ1-1; 7 bases are a match to TRBD1. CDR1 and CDR2 from the germline V gene are KGHSH and LQKENI. V gave up 6 bases and J gave up 4 bases; unmatched junction bases: 5. This CDR3 contains 13 residues. This chain's CDR3 is CASSPDRVTEAFF. The covered CDR3 bases are TGTGCCAGCTCGCCCGACAGGGTCACTGAA.

This clone counts as medium-sized by frequency. The CDR3 sequence is CASGGSGYGYTF. The covered CDR3 bases are TGTGCCAGCGGGGGGTCTGGCTATGGC. The rearrangement joins TRBV7-2 to TRBJ1-2; a weak D match, TRBD1 (5 bases). From the germline J gene comes the end of the CDR3, since the read stops 3 residues before it. The CDR3 has 12 residues. V lost 8 bases to trimming and J lost 4 bases, with 11 bases between them. Looked up from germline, CDR1 is SGHTA and CDR2 is FQGNSA.

To note about this clone: The CDR3 end is not reached by the read, which stops 3 residues before it; the germline J gene fills it in. This chain uses TRBV5-1 with TRBJ2-3, with D perhaps matching TRBD1 (6 bases). The CDR3 extends over 15 amino acids. The V end lost 2 bases, the J end lost 3 bases, and 13 bases lay between the germline ends. Germline CDR1 is SGHRS and CDR2 is YFSETQ. CDR3 DNA, as far as it was read: TGCGCCAGCAGCTTACAGGGACAAAGGACAGATACG. Amino acids: CASSLQGQRTDT. The entire CDR3 protein reads CASSLQGQRTDTQYF.

About this clone: From the germline J gene comes the end of the CDR3, since the read stops 3 residues before it. V usage is TRBV18 and J usage is TRBJ2-4, with 7 bases fitting TRBD1. The germline gives CDR1 KGHSH, CDR2 LQKENI. V was clipped by 3 bases and J by 4 bases; unmatched bases: 0. This CDR3 contains 13 residues. The sequenced part of the CDR3 DNA is TGTGCCAGCTCACCGGGACAGAAAAACATT. Its translation is CASSPGQKNI. The entire CDR3 sequence reads CASSPGQKNIQYF.

Turning to this clone: The CDR3 is cut off 3 residues early in the read; its end comes from the germline J gene. V usage is TRBV19 and J usage is TRBJ1-2, with TRBD1 matching over 7 bases. The V gene end was trimmed by 5 bases and the J gene end by 0 bases; junction bases not matched to a gene: 9. Germline CDR1 is LNHDA and CDR2 is SQIVND (reference sequence). This CDR3 is 16 amino acids long. The CDR3 sequence: CASSQFAGGANYGYTF. The sequenced CDR3 bases are TGTGCCAGTAGTCAATTTGCAGGGGGAGCTAACTATGGC.

Notes on this clone: From the germline J gene comes the end of the CDR3, since the read stops 3 residues before it. The V call is TRBV18, the J call TRBJ2-7; tentative D call: TRBD1 (6 bases). With 3 bases removed from V and 3 bases from J, the gap between germline ends came to 15 bases. The germline CDR1 and CDR2 sequences are KGHSH and LQKENI. The CDR3 consists of 15 residues. CDR3 residues: CASSPHDRLDYEQYF. The CDR3 DNA, read in part, is TGTGCCAGCTCACCCCATGACAGGTTAGACTACGAG.

Worth noting for this clone: The read ends 3 residues early relative to the CDR3; the germline J gene fills the gap. The gene calls are TRBV5-1 and TRBJ1-4; TRBD1 agrees at 9 bases. The CDR3 sequence is 15 residues long. After removal of 5 bases from V and 7 bases from J, the junction contained 9 bases not matched to a gene. The V gene's germline CDR1 is SGHRS and CDR2 YFSETQ. CDR3 DNA, as far as it was read: TGCGCCAGCAGGCCACAGGGGGCAGAAAGTGAAAAA. Protein: CASRPQGAESEK. The full CDR3 reads CASRPQGAESEKLFF. Variable domain in full (rest from reference TRBV5-1 and TRBJ1-4): KAGVTQTPRYLIKTRGQQVTLSCSPISGHRSVSWYQQTPGQGLQFLFEYFSETQRNKGNFPGRFSGRQFSNSRSEMNVSTLELGDSALYLCASRPQGAESEKLFFGSGTQLSVL.

On this clone: The DNA ends 3 residues before the CDR3 does, and the rest of the CDR3 is filled in from the germline J gene. J is TRBJ2-7 and V is TRBV6-1; 9 bases match TRBD1. The ends lost 4 bases at V and 0 bases at J; junction bases unmatched: 7. Germline V CDR1 and CDR2: MNHNS, SASEGT. This CDR3 has 16 residues. CDR3: CASSAGQGKVSYEQYF. The covered CDR3 bases are TGTGCCAGCAGTGCGGGACAGGGAAAAGTCTCCTACGAG.

A remark on this clone: The read finishes 3 residues shy of the CDR3 end, and the germline J gene is used to complete it. The chain carries TRBV19 and TRBJ2-3; TRBD2 matches at 13 bases. The CDR3 totals 14 residues. Germline V gene sequence: CDR1 LNHDA, CDR2 SQIVND (reference sequence). The covered CDR3 bases are TGTGCCACCTCACCGGGACTAGCGGGAAGAACG. Translated, it gives CATSPGLAGRT. The full CDR3 protein is CATSPGLAGRTQYF.

As for this clone: The CDR3 is cut off 3 residues early in the read; its end comes from the germline J gene. V gene TRBV7-3 combines with J gene TRBJ2-1; TRBD2 aligns across 13 bases. This CDR3 is built from 15 residues. Per germline, CDR1 SGHTA and CDR2 FQGTGA. V was pared by 5 bases and J by 7 bases, with 5 bases of the junction left unmatched. The CDR3 bases that were read are TGTGCCAGCAGCACGGGACTAGCGGGGCTAAATGAG. This translates into CASSTGLAGLNE. The CDR3 as a whole reads CASSTGLAGLNEQFF.